The subject of this entry is one T cell receptor (beta chain). This record belongs to a study of identical twins. The germline V gene encodes CDR1 DFQATT and CDR2 SNEGSKA (reference sequence). Deletions cut 7 bases from V and 4 bases from J, with 16 bases between. The CDR3 loop spans 13 amino acids. TCRdb ran MiXCR on the 5' RACE reads and lists one entry per CDR3 protein. The sample lists 500,000 or so distinct CDR3 sequences, under 25% occurring once. The sample was also reused in another study, on T cells expressing NK-cell markers.

The sequencing sample was made of CD4+ T cells sorted from blood. The sequence was collected from a young woman in good health. The chain joins TRBV20-1 to TRBJ2-5; no firm D call. This chain's CDR3 is CSGLVGWGETQYF. For the CDR3, the DNA is TGCAGTGGTTTAGTGGGGTGGGGAGAGACCCAGTACTTC.